The sequence of this TCR beta chain was determined in a study of PD-1 blockade in mismatch repair-deficient tumors. Points from the study as a whole: Rapid post-treatment expansion, then contraction, generally preceding radiologic response, marked tumor-resident clones.

Worth noting for this clone: As yet, its antigen is unknown.

The data were produced by immunoSEQ multiplex PCR, yet TCRdb's version contains in-frame clones alone and is incomplete. This table holds roughly 53,000 clones, 78% found once. The CDR3 is 14 amino acids. From germline, CDR1 is SGHVS and CDR2 FQNEAQ. The V end lost 5 bases, the J end lost 3 bases, and 13 bases lay between the germline ends. Material: peripheral blood, obtained 4 weeks after starting pembrolizumab. This chain joins TRBV7-8 and TRBJ1-1; D remains ambiguous. The TCR was taken from an adult with mismatch repair-deficient cancer. The CDR3 loop reads CASSTGGGDTEAFF. The DNA for the CDR3 is TGTGCCAGCAGCACCGGCGGCGGGGACACTGAAGCTTTCTTT.